Given below is one T cell receptor (beta chain) in context. This specimen comes from a study of cytomegalovirus exposure and HLA in healthy donors. V gave up 4 bases and J gave up 0 bases; unmatched junction bases: 3. The length of the CDR3 is 15 residues. 60 Vbeta and 13 Jbeta primers were used in PCR. Data came from immunoSEQ multiplex PCR; TCRdb stores just in-frame clones and leaves some out. The sample carries hundreds of thousands of clones, around 90% recorded once. The sequenced material came from PBMCs. This sequence was found in a woman between 18 and 29 years old in good health and CMV-seronegative. The chain is built from TRBV23-1 and TRBJ2-7, with 10 bases fitting TRBD1. TRBV23-1 counts as an open reading frame of uncertain function. The CDR3 reads CASSPGQGSSYEQYF. The CDR3 DNA sequence: TGCGCCAGCAGTCCGGGACAGGGGAGCTCCTACGAGCAGTACTTC.